These 21 T cell receptor beta chains share one sample of origin, sequenced in a study of cytomegalovirus exposure and HLA in healthy donors (dated by TCRdb to 2016 to 2017). Libraries came from the immunoSEQ multiplex PCR assay. The multiplex PCR relied on a mix of 60 forward primers for TCR Vbeta segments and 13 reverse primers for TCR Jbeta segments. The clones in this table, taken by TCRdb from immuneACCESS, are in-frame only. Not every clone is retained; where verified, under half of the shortfall comes from an unresolved V gene, and the cause of the rest is unknown. Present in this sample are 70,000 or so clones, about 73% of which were seen just once. The top ten constitute more than 9.5% of the sample. The sequenced material came from PBMCs. Every receptor here comes from a woman aged 55-70 years in good health and CMV-seropositive.

The chain has TRBV5-5 and TRBJ1-6, with 9 bases lining up with TRBD1. The germline V gene encodes CDR1 SGHKS and CDR2 YYEKEE (reference sequence). V gave up 3 bases and J gave up 10 bases; unmatched junction bases: 5. This CDR3 contains 14 residues. DNA of the CDR3: TGTGCCAGCAGCTCGACAGGGGGGAACTCACCCCTCCACTTT. Protein product: CASSSTGGNSPLHF. Full variable domain (rest looked up from reference TRBV5-5 and TRBJ1-6): DAGVTQSPTHLIKTRGQQVTLRCSPISGHKSVSWYQQVLGQGPQFIFQYYEKEERGRGNFPDRFSARQFPNYSSELNVNALLLGDSALYLCASSSTGGNSPLHFGNGTRLTVT.

This rearrangement joins TRBV7-9 to TRBJ2-7, with D possibly TRBD2 on 7 matching bases. CDR1 is SEHNR and CDR2 is FQNEAQ in the germline V gene (reference sequence). The V and J ends lost 5 bases and 4 bases respectively, with 15 bases between them. This CDR3 spans 14 amino acids. The CDR3 region is CASSPPGGRYEQYF. CDR3 bases: TGTGCCAGCAGCCCACCGGGGGGCAGGTACGAGCAGTACTTC.

V usage is TRBV9 and J usage is TRBJ1-1; D gene uncertain. In germline, CDR1 is SGDLS, CDR2 YYNGEE. Trimming left V 0 bases short and J 7 bases short, with 13 bases between. The CDR3 sequence is 14 residues long. The DNA for the CDR3 is TGTGCCAGCAGCGTAGCCACTAAGGGAGGTGAAGCTTTCTTT. This encodes CASSVATKGGEAFF.

V and J are TRBV9 and TRBJ2-3, with 10 nucleotides matching TRBD2. V lost 4 bases, J lost 1 base, and 3 bases stayed unmatched. The CDR3 totals 15 residues. Germline CDR1 and CDR2: SGDLS and YYNGEE. The CDR3 DNA is TGTGCCAGCAGCCACGGGACTAGCGGCACAGATACGCAGTATTTT. Residues: CASSHGTSGTDTQYF. The full variable domain, rest sourced from reference TRBV9 and TRBJ2-3, is DSGVTQTPKHLITATGQRVTLRCSPRSGDLSVYWYQQSLDQGLQFLIQYYNGEERAKGNILERFSAQQFPDLHSELNLSSLELGDSALYFCASSHGTSGTDTQYFGPGTRLTVL.

The chain links TRBV7-3 to TRBJ2-5, with a possible D match to TRBD1 (5 bases). V shed 2 bases and J shed 5 bases, with 9 bases lying between them. Per germline, CDR1 SGHTA and CDR2 FQGTGA. This CDR3 has 13 amino acids. CDR3 residues: CASSLGARETQYF. CDR3 sequence (DNA): TGTGCCAGCAGCTTAGGGGCGCGGGAGACCCAGTACTTC.

The rearrangement links TRBV6-5 to TRBJ1-5; D possibly corresponds to TRBD1 (5 bases). The V gene's germline CDR1 is MNHEY and CDR2 SVGAGI. The CDR3 sequence is 14 residues long. The V gene lost 4 bases and the J gene lost 8 bases, with 15 bases spanning the gap. The CDR3 DNA is TGTGCCAGCAGTTTTACCCTGGGCAGGGAGCCCCAGCATTTT. It yields the protein CASSFTLGREPQHF.

The chain has TRBV27 and TRBJ1-2; TRBD1 might be the D (5 bases). The CDR3 covers 13 residues. Deletions cut 5 bases from V and 4 bases from J, with 11 bases between. Per the germline V gene, CDR1 is MNHEY and CDR2 is SMNVEV (reference sequence). The CDR3 nucleotides are TGTGCCAGCAGTCTCGGGGGAGTCTATGGCTACACCTTC. This codes for CASSLGGVYGYTF.

This clone was observed a handful of times. J is TRBJ1-1 and V is TRBV6-1; a weak D match, TRBD1 (5 bases). V lost 2 bases and J lost 1, with 8 bases in between. Germline CDR1 and CDR2: MNHNS and SASEGT. The length of the CDR3 is 14 residues. CDR3 DNA sequence: TGTGCCAGCAGTGAAATGGGGCAGAACACTGAAGCTTTCTTT. Its protein product is CASSEMGQNTEAFF.

The table lists this clone with a count of one. The chain combines TRBV4-2 with TRBJ2-7, with 9 nucleotides matching TRBD2. The CDR3 is made up of 16 amino acids. Germline V gene data show CDR1 as LGHNA and CDR2 as YNFKEQ. V shed 0 bases, J shed 3 bases, and the junction held 6 bases outside the gene matches. The CDR3 reads CASSQEYQAGGYEQYF. DNA of the CDR3: TGTGCCAGCAGCCAAGAATATCAAGCGGGAGGCTACGAGCAGTACTTC.

CDR3 coding DNA: TGTGCCAGCAGTTTATTAAGCCTCTCTGGGGCCAACGTCCTGACTTTC. Translated: CASSLLSLSGANVLTF. The chain links TRBV27 to TRBJ2-6; D is ambiguous. The germline V and J ends were trimmed by 1 base and 0 bases, with 7 bases remaining between them. This CDR3 contains 16 residues. The V gene's germline CDR1 is MNHEY and CDR2 SMNVEV (reference sequence).

This clone was counted only a few times. V and J are TRBV6-5 and TRBJ1-5; D is unresolved. The CDR3 is 13 amino acids. The V end was cut by 6 bases, the J end by 7 bases, with 13 bases between. The germline V gene encodes CDR1 MNHEY and CDR2 SVGAGI. CDR3 residues: CASSLRLNQPQHF. Here the CDR3 DNA reads TGTGCCAGCAGCCTTAGACTCAACCAGCCCCAGCATTTT.

This sequence joins TRBV30 and TRBJ2-1, with 7 positions matching TRBD2. The germline gives CDR1 GTSNPN, CDR2 SVGIG (reference sequence). Germline trimming cut 4 bases from V and 4 bases from J; bases unmatched to any gene: 7. The CDR3 is 14 residues long. The CDR3: CAWTRLAAYNEQFF. The CDR3, as DNA: TGTGCCTGGACTCGACTAGCCGCGTACAATGAGCAGTTCTTC.

This chain connects TRBV12-5 to TRBJ2-1; 7 bases line up with TRBD1. The CDR3 is 13 amino acids. The J segment lost 5 bases and the V segment lost 7 bases, leaving 5 bases of the junction unmatched. In germline, CDR1 is LGHNT, CDR2 FRNRAP. The CDR3, as DNA: TGTGCTAGTGCGATTACAGGGGACAATGAGCAGTTCTTC. This codes for CASAITGDNEQFF.

CDR3 sequence reads: CASSPRQENTEAFF. CDR3 in DNA: TGTGCCAGCAGCCCGCGACAGGAGAACACTGAAGCTTTCTTT. This chain connects TRBV5-4 to TRBJ1-1, with D possibly TRBD1 on 6 matching bases. In germline, CDR1 is SGHNT, CDR2 YYREEE (reference sequence). The CDR3 consists of 14 residues. The germline V and J ends were trimmed by 4 bases and 1 base, with 11 bases remaining between them.

The rearrangement links TRBV5-4 to TRBJ2-7, with 12 bases identical to TRBD2. Germline V gene data show CDR1 as SGHNT and CDR2 as YYREEE (reference sequence). CDR3 length: 15 residues. V trimming: 4 bases; J trimming: 6 bases; junction bases outside the gene matches: 8. This CDR3 is CASSPSSGRAFEQYF. The CDR3 DNA sequence: TGTGCCAGCAGCCCGTCTAGCGGGAGGGCTTTCGAGCAGTACTTC.

The J gene is TRBJ2-7, the V gene TRBV2, with 7 nucleotides matching TRBD2. The V segment lost 7 bases and the J segment 5 bases; nucleotides outside the gene matches: 11. The germline V gene has CDR1 SNHLY and CDR2 FYNNEI. The CDR3 spans 14 residues. In DNA form, the CDR3 reads TGTGCCAGCAAATTGGTGGGAGGGCCTGACGAGCAGTACTTC. This gives the protein CASKLVGGPDEQYF.

This clone has a single count. The V call is TRBV7-9, the J call TRBJ1-2; perhaps TRBD1 as D (6 bases). V was shortened by 3 bases and J by 2 bases, with 13 bases between the two germline ends. Germline V gives CDR1 SEHNR, CDR2 FQNEAQ (reference sequence). The CDR3 sequence is 15 residues long. The CDR3: CASSLGRGENYGYTF. CDR3 DNA: TGTGCCAGCAGCTTGGGGAGGGGGGAGAACTATGGCTACACCTTC.

This clone was detected a few times. The chain combines TRBV28 with TRBJ1-5, with 9 bases aligning to TRBD1. The V gene's germline CDR1 is MDHEN and CDR2 SYDVKM. V lost 5 bases and J lost 0; bases outside the gene matches: 5. The CDR3 has 16 amino acids. The CDR3 sequence: CASSLPGQGSNQPQHF. CDR3 sequence (DNA): TGTGCCAGCAGTCTCCCGGGACAGGGTAGCAATCAGCCCCAGCATTTT.

V and J are TRBV5-6 and TRBJ1-2, with 9 bases matching TRBD1. The junction had 2 bases not matched to a gene; V was cut back by 2 bases and J by 6 bases. The CDR3 is 13 residues long. The V gene's germline CDR1 is SGHDT and CDR2 YYEEEE. The CDR3 protein is CASSFRTGDGYTF. The CDR3 nucleotides are TGTGCCAGCAGCTTCCGGACAGGGGATGGCTACACCTTC.

The genes are TRBV10-1 and TRBJ1-2, with TRBD1 matching 9 bases. Trimming at V came to 0 bases and at J to 3 bases, leaving 5 bases not matched to a gene. Germline loops: CDR1 WNHNN, CDR2 SYGVQD (reference sequence). This CDR3 is built from 16 residues. As DNA, the CDR3 is TGCGCCAGCAGTGAGTCCGTGGGACAGGGACACTATGGCTACACCTTC. Its translation: CASSESVGQGHYGYTF.

CDR3 residues: CASSYSIGQGSSPLHF. CDR3 coding DNA: TGTGCCAGCAGTTACTCTATTGGGCAGGGGAGTTCACCCCTCCACTTT. This sequence joins TRBV6-5 and TRBJ1-6, with a possible D match to TRBD1 (6 bases). The V and J ends lost 0 bases and 9 bases respectively, with 15 bases between them. Germline loops: CDR1 MNHEY, CDR2 SVGAGI. This CDR3 region has 16 residues.